This passage covers 24 T cell receptor beta chains from one sample sequenced in a study of cytomegalovirus exposure and HLA in healthy donors. PCR was performed using 60 Vbeta and 13 Jbeta primers. TCRdb's copy holds only in-frame clones and misses some; the assay was immunoSEQ multiplex PCR. Found here are 90,000 to 100,000 clones, roughly three fifths of them singletons; the top ten hold 3.9%. Sequenced material: PBMCs. The origin of the receptors is a man younger than 40 in good health and CMV-seronegative.

The chain employs TRBV19 and TRBJ1-4, with unresolved D. From germline, CDR1 is LNHDA and CDR2 SQIVND (reference sequence). Trimming cost V 9 bases and J 7 bases, with 18 bases left between them. The CDR3 totals 14 residues. CDR3 nucleotide sequence: TGTGCCAGCCGGTGGTCCGGAGGGAGTGAAAAACTGTTTTTT. Encoded protein: CASRWSGGSEKLFF.

V and J are TRBV28 and TRBJ2-3; D unclear. This CDR3 is 13 amino acids long. Germline values: CDR1 MDHEN, CDR2 SYDVKM. V was trimmed by 3 bases and J by 5 bases, leaving 9 bases between them. DNA of the CDR3: TGTGCCAGCAGTTTTAATCCTCGAGATACGCAGTATTTT. Its protein product is CASSFNPRDTQYF.

The chain joins TRBV30 to TRBJ2-1; 9 bases match TRBD1. After removal of 0 bases from V and 9 bases from J, the junction contained 9 bases not matched to a gene. This CDR3 is 15 amino acids long. From germline, CDR1 is GTSNPN and CDR2 SVGIG (reference sequence). CDR3 amino acids: CAWSVGQGKSIEQFF. In DNA, the CDR3 is TGTGCCTGGAGTGTTGGACAGGGGAAAAGTATTGAGCAGTTCTTC.

The chain links TRBV18 to TRBJ1-6; D unresolved. The V end was cut by 0 bases, the J end by 10 bases, with 13 bases between. Looked up from germline, CDR1 is KGHSH and CDR2 is LQKENI. The CDR3 runs to 15 residues. The chain's CDR3 is CASSPPSGSSSPLHF. The CDR3 DNA is TGTGCCAGCTCACCACCATCGGGGTCATCGTCACCCCTCCACTTT.

Turning to this clone: The sample contains more than one DNA sequence encoding this CDR3. The gene calls are TRBV14 and TRBJ2-1; 10 bases line up with TRBD2. This CDR3 is 14 amino acids long. V lost 1 base to trimming and J lost 13 bases; unmatched junction nucleotides: 7. Per germline, CDR1 SGHDN and CDR2 FVKESK. CDR3 amino acids: CASSQGTAGGRQFF. The CDR3 DNA reads TGTGCCAGCAGCCAAGGAACAGCGGGGGGGAGACAGTTCTTC.

In its sample, this clone was seen a few times. V gene TRBV6-1 combines with J gene TRBJ1-2; TRBD1 matches at 9 bases. The germline CDR1 and CDR2 sequences are MNHNS and SASEGT. CDR3 length equals 14 residues. Trimming at V came to 3 bases and at J to 5 bases, leaving 4 bases not matched to a gene. The CDR3 loop is CASSEPGQGYGYTF. The DNA of the CDR3 is TGTGCCAGCAGTGAGCCGGGACAGGGATATGGCTACACCTTC.

This clone was observed a single time. This chain links TRBV27 with TRBJ2-3; TRBD1 agrees at 7 bases. Losses at the gene ends were 2 bases for V and 2 bases for J; bases not matched to a gene: 4. The CDR3 contains 15 residues. Germline loops: CDR1 MNHEY, CDR2 SMNVEV (reference sequence). For the CDR3, the DNA is TGTGCCAGCAGTTTAAGACAGGGAAACACAGATACGCAGTATTTT. As protein: CASSLRQGNTDTQYF.

V usage is TRBV14 and J usage is TRBJ1-4, with D unresolved. In germline, CDR1 is SGHDN, CDR2 FVKESK. CDR3 length: 14 residues. Trimming stripped 1 base from V and 2 bases from J, with 5 bases between. In nucleotides, the CDR3 is TGTGCCAGCAGCCAAGGTATCACTAATGAAAAACTGTTTTTT. This encodes CASSQGITNEKLFF. Using reference TRBV14 and TRBJ1-4 for the parts outside the CDR3, the full variable domain is EAGVTQFPSHSVIEKGQTVTLRCDPISGHDNLYWYRRVMGKEIKFLLHFVKESKQDESGMPNNRFLAERTGGTYSTLKVQPAELEDSGVYFCASSQGITNEKLFFGSGTQLSVL.

This clone was seen only a few times. The gene calls are TRBV2 and TRBJ2-3; a weak D match, TRBD2 (7 bases). The ends were cut back, 3 bases at V and 5 bases at J, with 9 bases in the middle. This CDR3 is 13 amino acids long. Germline loops: CDR1 SNHLY, CDR2 FYNNEI. The CDR3 is CASSDGGQDTQYF. CDR3 in DNA: TGTGCCAGCAGTGACGGGGGGCAAGATACGCAGTATTTT.

V gene TRBV7-6 combines with J gene TRBJ2-7, with D tentatively TRBD1 (5 bases). The germline CDR1 and CDR2 sequences are SGHVS and FNYEAQ. The CDR3 has 15 amino acids. The V and J ends lost 2 bases and 2 bases respectively, with 13 bases between them. In nucleotides, the CDR3 is TGTGCCAGCAGCTTACAGCCACAGGAAGCCTACGAGCAGTACTTC. It translates to CASSLQPQEAYEQYF.

The chain has TRBV7-2 and TRBJ1-2; D is ambiguous. CDR3 length equals 15 residues. Germline V gives CDR1 SGHTA, CDR2 FQGNSA. V was clipped by 0 bases and J by 3 bases, with 11 bases between them. CDR3 in DNA: TGTGCCAGCAGCTTAGCTAACAGTGATTACTATGGCTACACCTTC. Encoded protein: CASSLANSDYYGYTF. Looking up the rest from reference TRBV7-2 and TRBJ1-2 gives the full variable domain: GAGVSQSPSNKVTEKGKDVELRCDPISGHTALYWYRQSLGQGLEFLIYFQGNSAPDKSGLPSDRFSAERTGGSVSTLTIQRTQQEDSAVYLCASSLANSDYYGYTFGSGTRLTVV.

This clone was picked up a small number of times. The chain combines TRBV9 with TRBJ2-3; TRBD1 might be the D (5 bases). V was pared by 0 bases and J by 1 base, with 12 bases between. This CDR3 is 16 amino acids long. The V gene's germline CDR1 is SGDLS and CDR2 YYNGEE. The CDR3 loop is CASSVGQLGRTDTQYF. The CDR3 coding sequence is TGTGCCAGCAGCGTAGGTCAGTTGGGGCGCACAGATACGCAGTATTTT. Full variable domain (remainder filled in from reference TRBV9 and TRBJ2-3): DSGVTQTPKHLITATGQRVTLRCSPRSGDLSVYWYQQSLDQGLQFLIQYYNGEERAKGNILERFSAQQFPDLHSELNLSSLELGDSALYFCASSVGQLGRTDTQYFGPGTRLTVL.

The chain uses TRBV4-1 and TRBJ2-7; 9 bases match TRBD1. With 3 bases clipped from V and 1 base from J, the junction kept 7 bases outside the gene matches. Germline values: CDR1 MGHRA, CDR2 YSYEKL. The CDR3 is 16 residues long. The DNA for the CDR3 is TGCGCCAGCAGCCACTACAGGGGGCCCAGGTCCTACGAGCAGTACTTC. Translated: CASSHYRGPRSYEQYF.

This clone was seen just once. The chain couples TRBV19 to TRBJ2-5; 8 nucleotides match TRBD2. The CDR3 runs 14 residues. Germline CDR1 is LNHDA and CDR2 is SQIVND (reference sequence). Trimming cost V 4 bases and J 4 bases; bases outside gene matches: 5. This CDR3 is CASSRIAGRETQYF. CDR3 DNA sequence: TGTGCCAGTAGTAGGATAGCGGGAAGAGAGACCCAGTACTTC.

This chain uses TRBV7-2 with TRBJ2-7; 8 positions match TRBD1. Germline V gives CDR1 SGHTA, CDR2 FQGNSA. The junction had 4 bases not matched to a gene; V was cut back by 1 base and J by 2 bases. This CDR3 has 15 amino acids. CDR3 sequence reads: CASSLGLQGAYEQYF. In DNA, the CDR3 is TGTGCCAGCAGCTTAGGGCTACAGGGGGCCTACGAGCAGTACTTC.

The V call is TRBV5-4, the J call TRBJ1-1; D ambiguous. Per germline, CDR1 SGHNT and CDR2 YYREEE (reference sequence). The CDR3 contains 15 residues. V was clipped by 4 bases and J by 0 bases, with 13 bases between them. CDR3 coding DNA: TGTGCCAGCAGCCCCCGTGGAGGCATGAACACTGAAGCTTTCTTT. Residues: CASSPRGGMNTEAFF.

The sample holds a few counts of this clone. This chain connects TRBV13 to TRBJ2-1; TRBD2 might be the D (5 bases). The CDR3 extends over 14 amino acids. V gave up 5 bases and J gave up 5 bases, with 13 bases separating them. In germline, CDR1 is PRHDT, CDR2 FYEKMQ (reference sequence). CDR3 DNA sequence: TGTGCCAGCAGCAACCGGGATCACCACAATGAGCAGTTCTTC. Its translation is CASSNRDHHNEQFF.

This clone was seen a single time. The CDR3 nucleotides read TGCGCCAGCAGCCGAGGGACAGGTGATATTAATCAGCCCCAGCATTTT. The encoded protein is CASSRGTGDINQPQHF. The gene calls are TRBV5-1 and TRBJ1-5; 8 nucleotides match TRBD1. J lost 4 bases, V lost 4 bases, and 10 bases had no gene match. The length of the CDR3 is 16 residues. Germline lookup yields CDR1 SGHRS and CDR2 YFSETQ.

This chain links TRBV12-5 with TRBJ2-5, with TRBD1 as a possible D gene (5 bases). The end of the DNA fits TRBJ2-7 better, so the J call may be wrong. From germline, CDR1 is LGHNT and CDR2 FRNRAP. The CDR3 length is 14 residues. The DNA for the CDR3 is TGTGCTAGTGGTTTTGGGGCAGGTTCCTACGAGCAGTACTTC. It is translated as CASGFGAGSYEQYF.

The rearrangement links TRBV7-9 to TRBJ2-3; TRBD2 might be the D (5 bases). Per germline, CDR1 SEHNR and CDR2 FQNEAQ (reference sequence). This CDR3 has 16 residues. V lost 4 bases, J lost 4 bases, and 18 bases lay in between. CDR3 DNA sequence: TGTGCCAGCAGCTACTTAGGGTGGGGAGACGCAGATACGCAGTATTTT. Translation: CASSYLGWGDADTQYF. The full variable domain, its missing parts supplied by reference TRBV7-9 and TRBJ2-3, is DTGVSQNPRHKITKRGQNVTFRCDPISEHNRLYWYRQTLGQGPEFLTYFQNEAQLEKSRLLSDRFSAERPKGSFSTLEIQRTEQGDSAMYLCASSYLGWGDADTQYFGPGTRLTVL.

The CDR3 spells CASSPRAPREQYF. CDR3 nucleotide sequence: TGTGCCAGCAGCCCGCGGGCGCCCCGCGAGCAGTACTTC. The rearrangement uses TRBV7-2 and TRBJ2-7; D perhaps matches TRBD2 (5 bases). In germline, CDR1 is SGHTA, CDR2 FQGNSA. The V end lost 5 bases, the J end lost 6 bases, and 14 bases lay between the germline ends. The CDR3 has 13 amino acids.

The rearrangement links TRBV10-3 to TRBJ1-5; TRBD1 agrees at 7 bases. CDR3 length equals 15 residues. Germline CDR1 and CDR2: ENHRY and SYGVKD. V lost 4 bases to trimming and J lost 2 bases; unmatched junction nucleotides: 5. CDR3 sequence (DNA): TGTGCCATCAGTGCCGACAGGGCTGGCAATCAGCCCCAGCATTTT. Its translation: CAISADRAGNQPQHF.

V usage is TRBV11-2 and J usage is TRBJ2-7; weak D call: TRBD1 (6 bases). Germline assignment: CDR1 SGHAT and CDR2 FQNNGV. The length of the CDR3 is 16 residues. V was trimmed by 4 bases and J by 3 bases, leaving 19 bases between them. This CDR3 reads CASSSQGRRVVYEQYF. CDR3 sequence (DNA): TGTGCCAGCAGCTCCCAGGGGCGCAGGGTCGTCTACGAGCAGTACTTC.

The gene calls are TRBV12-5 and TRBJ2-5; TRBD2 agrees at 11 bases. The CDR3 runs to 16 residues. Germline loops: CDR1 LGHNT, CDR2 FRNRAP. The V segment lost 5 bases and the J segment 2 bases; nucleotides outside the gene matches: 7. CDR3 loop: CASGPPTSGGQETQYF. CDR3 DNA: TGTGCTAGTGGTCCCCCCACTAGCGGGGGACAAGAGACCCAGTACTTC.